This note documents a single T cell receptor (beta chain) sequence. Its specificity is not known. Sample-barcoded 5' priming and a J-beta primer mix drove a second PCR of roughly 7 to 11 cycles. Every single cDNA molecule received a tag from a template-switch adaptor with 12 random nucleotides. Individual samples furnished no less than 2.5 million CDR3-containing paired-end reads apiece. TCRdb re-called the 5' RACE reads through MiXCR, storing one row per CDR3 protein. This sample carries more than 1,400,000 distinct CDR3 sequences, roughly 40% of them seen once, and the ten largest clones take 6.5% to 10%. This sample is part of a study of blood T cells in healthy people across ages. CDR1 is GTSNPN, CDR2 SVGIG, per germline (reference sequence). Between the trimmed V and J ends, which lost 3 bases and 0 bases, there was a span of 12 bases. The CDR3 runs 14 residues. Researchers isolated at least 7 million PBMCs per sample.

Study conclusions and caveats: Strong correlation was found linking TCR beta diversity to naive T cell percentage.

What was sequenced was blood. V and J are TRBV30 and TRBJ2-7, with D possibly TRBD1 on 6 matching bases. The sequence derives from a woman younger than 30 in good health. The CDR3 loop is CAWSGQLSSYEQYF. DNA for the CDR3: TGTGCCTGGAGCGGACAGTTAAGCTCCTACGAGCAGTACTTC.